These T cell receptor beta chains were read from a single sample in a study of cytomegalovirus exposure and HLA in healthy donors. Here immunoSEQ multiplex PCR was the method, and the copy in TCRdb shows in-frame clones only, minus some. This table holds about 190,000 clones, 87% found once. The sequenced sample consisted of PBMCs. These receptors all come from a man aged 30 to 39 in good health and CMV-seronegative. CDR3s include the opening cysteine and the closing phenylalanine or tryptophan. A D gene is named only where the DNA matches it firmly. Rows may omit the clone size; those that give it use once, few, many or a size class.

TRBV6-5	TRBJ1-5	TRBD1	few	CASSYTRGLGQPQHF	TGTGCCAGCAGTTACACCAGGGGGCTGGGTCAGCCCCAGCATTTT
TRBV27	TRBJ2-7	TRBD2	once	CASSSPAGRKGYEQYF	TGTGCCAGCTCATCCCCAGCGGGAAGGAAAGGGTACGAGCAGTACTTC
TRBV11-2	TRBJ2-1	-	-	CASSSGGTSAYNEQFF	TGTGCCAGCAGCTCCGGTGGGACATCCGCCTACAATGAGCAGTTCTTC
TRBV2	TRBJ1-2	TRBD1	-	CASSEGPRGQLMLGYTF	TGTGCCAGCAGTGAAGGCCCTAGGGGGCAACTCATGTTGGGCTACACCTTC
TRBV6-4	TRBJ1-5	-	once	CASSDSPELQPQHF	TGTGCCAGCAGTGACTCACCGGAGTTACAGCCCCAGCATTTT
TRBV11-2	TRBJ2-7	TRBD1	-	CASSPAGTAYEQYF	TGTGCCAGCAGCCCGGCCGGGACAGCCTACGAGCAGTACTTC
TRBV10-3	TRBJ2-3	-	-	CAISGSGVTDTQYF	TGTGCCATCAGTGGTAGCGGAGTCACAGATACGCAGTATTTT
TRBV5-8	TRBJ2-7	-	-	CASSLRGSSLEQYF	TGTGCCAGCAGCTTGCGGGGGAGCTCGCTCGAGCAGTACTTC
TRBV30	TRBJ2-1	TRBD2	few	CAWSVRGTFSGSYNEQFF	TGTGCCTGGAGTGTACGGGGAACTTTTAGCGGGTCCTACAATGAGCAGTTCTTC
TRBV15	TRBJ2-1	TRBD1	once	CATSRDRDYNEQFF	TGTGCCACCTCTCGGGACAGAGACTACAATGAGCAGTTCTTC
TRBV9	TRBJ1-2	-	-	CASSQYDSLDYGYTF	TGTGCCAGCAGCCAATATGACAGCTTAGACTATGGCTACACCTTC
TRBV25-1	TRBJ2-7	-	-	CASSPGGAYEQYF	TGTGCCAGCAGCCCCGGGGGAGCGTACGAGCAGTACTTC
TRBV11-2	TRBJ1-1	TRBD1	-	CASSRTGGGGTEAFF	TGTGCCAGCAGCCGGACAGGGGGTGGGGGAACTGAAGCTTTCTTT
TRBV5-1	TRBJ2-7	TRBD2	-	CASSSRTSGGPAYEQYF	TGCGCCAGCAGCTCTAGGACTAGCGGGGGCCCCGCCTACGAGCAGTACTTC
TRBV4-3	TRBJ1-4	TRBD1	-	CASSQTTGGVNEKLFF	TGCGCCAGCAGCCAAACTACAGGGGGTGTTAATGAAAAACTGTTTTTT
TRBV28	TRBJ2-3	-	-	CAGGTSTDTQYF	TGTGCCGGAGGGACTAGCACAGATACGCAGTATTTT
TRBV5-5	TRBJ2-5	-	-	CASSLAAGAGQETQYF	TGTGCCAGCAGCTTGGCGGCAGGGGCAGGACAAGAGACCCAGTACTTC
TRBV7-2	TRBJ2-4	TRBD2	-	CASSKTSGGSKSIQYF	TGTGCCAGCAGCAAGACTAGCGGGGGGTCCAAAAGCATTCAGTACTTC
TRBV28	TRBJ1-3	TRBD1	-	CASSSYLTGGLGNTIYF	TGTGCCAGCAGTTCTTACCTGACAGGGGGCTTGGGAAACACCATATATTTT
TRBV19	TRBJ2-7	TRBD1	-	CASSTTGGDEQYF	TGTGCCAGTAGTACGACAGGGGGCGACGAGCAGTACTTC
TRBV19	TRBJ1-5	-	-	CASSIGGSSSNQPQHF	TGTGCCAGTAGTATAGGTGGCAGTTCTAGCAATCAGCCCCAGCATTTT
TRBV7-9	TRBJ1-1	-	-	CASTRWGGDTEAFF	TGTGCCAGCACCCGCTGGGGAGGGGACACTGAAGCTTTCTTT
TRBV19	TRBJ2-1	-	-	CASSIEAATYNEQFF	TGTGCCAGTAGTATAGAAGCGGCCACCTACAATGAGCAGTTCTTC
TRBV7-2	TRBJ1-4	-	-	CASSPTMQGPGTNEKLFF	TGTGCCAGCAGCCCTACGATGCAGGGCCCGGGAACTAATGAAAAACTGTTTTTT
TRBV6-1	TRBJ1-6	-	-	CASSEGEGGHSPLHF	TGTGCCAGCAGTGAAGGGGAGGGAGGGCACTCACCCCTCCACTTT
TRBV10-2	TRBJ2-1	TRBD2	-	CASWTSGIYNEQFF	TGCGCCAGCTGGACTAGCGGGATCTACAATGAGCAGTTCTTC
TRBV10-2	TRBJ2-7	TRBD2	-	CASSRAWLAGGSTYEQYF	TGCGCCAGCAGCCGAGCGTGGCTAGCGGGAGGGTCAACCTACGAGCAGTACTTC
TRBV21-1	TRBJ2-3	-	-	CASSKALNGTSGSADTQYF	TGTGCCAGCAGCAAAGCGCTTAACGGGACTAGCGGGAGTGCCGATACGCAGTATTTT
TRBV4-2	TRBJ2-7	TRBD2	-	CASSQDLGASGTRSYEQYF	TGTGCCAGCAGCCAAGATCTTGGGGCTAGCGGGACCCGCTCCTACGAGCAGTACTTC
TRBV4-1	TRBJ2-5	-	once	CASSQGPSGETQYF	TGCGCCAGCAGCCAAGGTCCCTCAGGAGAGACCCAGTACTTC
TRBV11-2	TRBJ2-7	-	-	CASSLRGFYEQYF	TGTGCCAGCAGCTTAAGGGGGTTCTACGAGCAGTACTTC
TRBV19	TRBJ1-1	-	-	CASSILAGTEAFF	TGTGCCAGTAGTATCCTGGCGGGCACTGAAGCTTTCTTT
TRBV28	TRBJ1-5	TRBD1	-	CASSLGTGPGQPQHF	TGTGCCAGCAGTTTAGGGACAGGGCCAGGTCAGCCCCAGCATTTT
TRBV5-1	TRBJ2-6	-	-	CASSGQQGPSGANVLTF	TGCGCCAGCAGCGGACAACAGGGTCCCTCTGGGGCCAACGTCCTGACTTTC
TRBV30	TRBJ2-2	-	-	CAWSVRGSLFF	TGTGCCTGGAGTGTACGAGGTTCACTGTTTTTT
TRBV11-2	TRBJ1-2	-	-	CASSFSRADYGYTF	TGTGCCAGCAGCTTCTCCAGGGCTGACTATGGCTACACCTTC
TRBV28	TRBJ1-4	-	-	CASSLSQTEKLFF	TGTGCCAGCAGTTTAAGCCAAACGGAAAAACTGTTTTTT
TRBV19	TRBJ2-1	-	-	CASSTQGRGMGEQFF	TGTGCCAGTAGTACCCAGGGTAGGGGCATGGGTGAGCAGTTCTTC
TRBV28	TRBJ2-1	TRBD1	-	CASSLVRAGGSGEQFF	TGTGCCAGCAGTTTGGTTCGGGCAGGGGGCTCGGGTGAGCAGTTCTTC
TRBV5-4	TRBJ2-3	TRBD2	-	CASSPGLAGDKAGADTQYF	TGTGCCAGCAGCCCGGGACTAGCGGGAGACAAGGCTGGCGCAGATACGCAGTATTTT